This T cell receptor beta chain was retrieved from a study of Graves' ophthalmopathy and Graves' hyperthyroidism. The CDR3 is 16 residues long. Germline assignment: CDR1 MNHNY and CDR2 SVGAGI (reference sequence). The trim removed 7 bases at V and 5 bases at J, leaving 16 bases unmatched. Beta-chain TCR CDR3 regions were amplified from RNA transcripts. HTBI-primed RT-PCR formed the first round, and a multiplex PCR formed the second. TCRdb reprocessed the multiplex PCR reads via MiXCR and lists one record per CDR3 protein. The sample shows some 1.1 million distinct CDR3 sequences, less than 45% of them seen only once. This clonotype was counted a few times.

This clonotype originated in an adult man with Graves' hyperthyroidism. Sequenced sample: peripheral blood or thyroid tissue (not recorded which). The chain links TRBV6-6 to TRBJ2-5; TRBD1 agrees at 7 bases. CDR3 residues: CASKVGGQVERETQYF. For the CDR3, the DNA is TGTGCCAGCAAAGTCGGCGGACAGGTCGAAAGGGAGACCCAGTACTTC.